This T cell receptor (beta chain) derives from a study of technical replicates of blood from a handful of donors. This CDR3 has 15 residues. Germline-derived CDR1 and CDR2 are KGHSH and LQKENI. Trimming took off 0 bases at V and 0 bases at J, with 8 bases between the two ends. Here immunoSEQ multiplex PCR was the method, and the copy in TCRdb shows in-frame clones only, minus some. The data contain about 83,000 clones, roughly nine tenths of them seen just once; the ten biggest clones take up more than 0.25%. The receptor was isolated from a human donor in good health. This chain uses TRBV18 with TRBJ1-2, with D hard to call. Sequenced sample: T cells isolated from PBMCs. CDR3 in DNA: TGTGCCAGCTCACCACCGGGCAGATCTAACTATGGCTACACCTTC. It encodes CASSPPGRSNYGYTF. Using reference TRBV18 and TRBJ1-2 for the parts outside the CDR3, the full variable domain is NAGVMQNPRHLVRRRGQEARLRCSPMKGHSHVYWYRQLPEEGLKFMVYLQKENIIDESGMPKERFSAEFPKEGPSILRIQQVVRGDSAAYFCASSPPGRSNYGYTFGSGTRLTVV.